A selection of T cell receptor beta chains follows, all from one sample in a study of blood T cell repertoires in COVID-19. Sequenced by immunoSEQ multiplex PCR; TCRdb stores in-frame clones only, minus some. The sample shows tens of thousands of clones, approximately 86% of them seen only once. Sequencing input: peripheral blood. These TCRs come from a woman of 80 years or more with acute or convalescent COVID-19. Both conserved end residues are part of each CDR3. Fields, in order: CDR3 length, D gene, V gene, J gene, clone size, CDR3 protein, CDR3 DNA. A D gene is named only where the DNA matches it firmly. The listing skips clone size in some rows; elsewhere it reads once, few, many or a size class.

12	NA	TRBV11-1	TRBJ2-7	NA	CASSSSSYEQYF	TGTGCCAGCAGTTCGAGCTCCTACGAGCAGTACTTC
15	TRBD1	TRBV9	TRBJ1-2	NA	CASSVVEGAWSGYTF	TGTGCCAGCAGCGTAGTGGAGGGGGCGTGGAGCGGCTACACCTTC
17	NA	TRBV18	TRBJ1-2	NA	CASSPLHTEGTNYGYTF	TGTGCCAGCTCACCACTCCATACGGAGGGGACTAACTATGGCTACACCTTC
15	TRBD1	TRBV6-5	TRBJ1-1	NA	CASTTTQGAGTEAFF	TGTGCCAGCACCACAACACAGGGGGCTGGAACTGAAGCTTTCTTT
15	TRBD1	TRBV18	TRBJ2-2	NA	CASSPGTANTGELFF	TGTGCCAGCTCACCCGGGACAGCGAACACCGGGGAGCTGTTTTTT
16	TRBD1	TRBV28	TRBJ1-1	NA	CASIIWTGGVYTEAFF	TGTGCCAGCATTATTTGGACAGGGGGCGTTTACACTGAAGCTTTCTTT
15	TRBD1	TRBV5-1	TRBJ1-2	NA	CASSLVAGGSSGYTF	TGCGCCAGCAGCTTGGTTGCAGGGGGATCCAGTGGCTACACCTTC
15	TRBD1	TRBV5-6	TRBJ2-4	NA	CASSPQQGAKNIQYF	TGTGCCAGCAGCCCACAGCAGGGGGCTAAAAACATTCAGTACTTC
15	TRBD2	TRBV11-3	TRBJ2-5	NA	CASSSTSGGVETQYF	TGTGCCAGCAGCAGTACTAGCGGGGGGGTGGAGACCCAGTACTTC
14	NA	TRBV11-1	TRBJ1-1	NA	CASSIRRGGTEAFF	TGTGCCAGCAGCATCCGCAGGGGAGGGACTGAAGCTTTCTTT
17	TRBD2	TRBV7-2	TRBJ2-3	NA	CASSTPSGGSRTDTQYF	TGTGCCAGCAGCACACCTAGCGGGGGTTCCCGCACAGATACGCAGTATTTT
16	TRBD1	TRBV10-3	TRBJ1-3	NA	CAIRGQGAHAGNTIYF	TGTGCCATCAGAGGACAGGGGGCGCATGCTGGAAACACCATATATTTT
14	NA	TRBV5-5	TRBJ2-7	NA	CASSFSGVTYEQYF	TGTGCCAGCAGCTTTAGCGGCGTTACCTACGAGCAGTACTTC
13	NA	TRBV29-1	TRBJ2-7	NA	CSVTRTDTYEQYF	TGCAGCGTGACCCGGACAGACACCTACGAGCAGTACTTC
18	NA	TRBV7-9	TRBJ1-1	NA	CASSLVRQGLPPNTEAFF	TGTGCCAGCAGCTTAGTAAGGCAGGGATTGCCCCCGAACACTGAAGCTTTCTTT
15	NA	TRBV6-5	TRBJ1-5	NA	CASSQTFSGSKPQHF	TGTGCCAGCAGTCAGACTTTCTCCGGGAGCAAGCCCCAGCATTTT
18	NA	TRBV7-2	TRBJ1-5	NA	CASSPGGAGLWGNQPQHF	TGTGCCAGCAGCCCGGGGGGGGCGGGCCTGTGGGGCAATCAGCCCCAGCATTTT
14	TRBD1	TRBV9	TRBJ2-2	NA	CASSDRGNTGELFF	TGTGCCAGCAGCGACAGGGGGAACACCGGGGAGCTGTTTTTT
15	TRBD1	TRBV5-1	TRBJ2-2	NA	CASNNDRGNTGELFF	TGCGCCAGCAACAATGACAGGGGGAACACCGGGGAGCTGTTTTTT
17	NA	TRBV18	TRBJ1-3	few	CASSPVGAGVSGNTIYF	TGTGCCAGCTCACCAGTGGGAGCGGGGGTCTCTGGAAACACCATATATTTT
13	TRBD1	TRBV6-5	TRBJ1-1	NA	CASSTGQIHEAFF	TGTGCCAGCAGTACGGGACAGATACATGAAGCTTTCTTT
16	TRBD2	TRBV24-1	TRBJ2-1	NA	CATSLGLASPVNEQFF	TGTGCCACCAGTCTTGGACTAGCTAGCCCTGTGAATGAGCAGTTCTTC
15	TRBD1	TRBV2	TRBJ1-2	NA	CASSFTDRVDYGYTF	TGTGCCAGCAGTTTCACCGACAGGGTTGACTATGGCTACACCTTC
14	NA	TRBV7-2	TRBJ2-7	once	CASSFLTDTYEQYF	TGTGCCAGCAGCTTCCTGACAGACACCTACGAGCAGTACTTC
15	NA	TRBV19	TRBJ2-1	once	CASSMTSGSYNEQFF	TGTGCCAGTAGTATGACCAGCGGCTCCTACAATGAGCAGTTCTTC
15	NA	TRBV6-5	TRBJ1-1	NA	CASSRSVRVGTEAFF	TGTGCCAGCAGTAGATCGGTCAGGGTTGGCACTGAAGCTTTCTTT
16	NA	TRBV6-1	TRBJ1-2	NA	CASSEGEGLGRYGYTF	TGTGCCAGCAGTGAAGGTGAGGGCTTAGGACGGTATGGCTACACCTTC
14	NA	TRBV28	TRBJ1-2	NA	CASSLRGTSYGYTF	TGTGCCAGCAGTTTAAGGGGGACATCCTATGGCTACACCTTC
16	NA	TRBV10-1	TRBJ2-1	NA	CASSFMRGPAGFEQFF	TGCGCCAGCAGTTTTATGAGGGGGCCAGCGGGTTTCGAGCAGTTCTTC
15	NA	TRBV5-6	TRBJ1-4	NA	CASSLLQGMGEKLFF	TGTGCCAGCAGCTTGCTTCAGGGGATGGGAGAAAAACTGTTTTTT
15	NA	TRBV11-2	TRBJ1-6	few	CASSFTGKDTSPLHF	TGTGCCAGCAGCTTTACAGGAAAAGATACGTCACCCCTCCACTTT
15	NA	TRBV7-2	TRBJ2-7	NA	CASSSYSPSTYEQYF	TGTGCCAGCAGCTCCTACAGCCCCAGCACCTACGAGCAGTACTTC
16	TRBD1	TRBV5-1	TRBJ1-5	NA	CASSRGQQDGNQPQHF	TGCGCCAGCAGCAGGGGACAGCAAGACGGCAATCAGCCCCAGCATTTT